These 15 T cell receptor beta chains originate from one sample sequenced in a study of T cells after yellow fever vaccination. TCRdb re-derived calls from the 5' RACE reads in MiXCR, one entry per CDR3 protein. The sample lists a few hundred thousand distinct CDR3 sequences; about 8.3% were seen once. The specimen was PBMCs, collected around 45 days after the first yellow fever vaccination. These TCRs come from a young man who received the YFV17D yellow fever vaccine.

This clonotype showed up just a few times. V gene TRBV4-2 combines with J gene TRBJ2-1; D not certain. V was clipped by 4 bases and J by 5 bases, with 18 bases between them. Per the germline V gene, CDR1 is LGHNA and CDR2 is YNFKEQ. This CDR3 is built from 16 residues. The DNA for the CDR3 is TGTGCCAGCAGCCTCGTCTGGGCCGCCGCTGACAATGAGCAGTTCTTC. Protein sequence: CASSLVWAAADNEQFF.

There are a few counts of this clonotype. This sequence joins TRBV6-2 or TRBV6-3 and TRBJ2-1, with D maybe TRBD1 (5 bases). Germline loops: CDR1 MNHEY, CDR2 SVGEGT. The V gene lost 2 bases and the J gene lost 8 bases, with 16 bases spanning the gap. CDR3 length equals 15 residues. The CDR3 loop reads CASSYGASGWYEQFF. Written as DNA, the CDR3 is TGTGCCAGCAGTTACGGGGCATCAGGGTGGTATGAGCAGTTCTTC.

The chain carries TRBV6-4 and TRBJ2-7, with 7 bases fitting TRBD2. Germline V gene sequence: CDR1 MRHNA, CDR2 SNTAGT. This CDR3 contains 16 residues. The V gene end was trimmed by 1 base and the J gene end by 7 bases; junction bases not matched to a gene: 13. CDR3 protein: CASSDLRKRGPPEQYF. Written as DNA, the CDR3 is TGTGCCAGCAGTGACTTAAGAAAGCGGGGACCCCCTGAGCAGTACTTC.

V usage is TRBV28 and J usage is TRBJ1-5, with 9 bases aligning to TRBD1. The length of the CDR3 is 15 residues. Germline CDR1 and CDR2: MDHEN and SYDVKM. The ends lost 7 bases at V and 6 bases at J; junction bases unmatched: 10. The CDR3 nucleotides are TGTGCCAGCACCACTACAGGGGGCGGATTTCAGCCCCAGCATTTT. Its protein is CASTTTGGGFQPQHF.

This clonotype was seen more than once but under ten times. The rearrangement joins TRBV12-3 or TRBV12-4 to TRBJ1-1; D remains unclear. V was pared by 4 bases and J by 1 base, with 10 bases between. The CDR3 is 14 residues long. CDR3 nucleotide sequence: TGTGCCAGCAGTTCTGGAGATTCGAACACTGAAGCTTTCTTT. This encodes CASSSGDSNTEAFF.

This clonotype showed up many times. The CDR3 DNA is TGTGCCAGCAGCCGCCCCCGGGGGGGCGGCGGCAATCAGCCCCAGCATTTT. This encodes CASSRPRGGGGNQPQHF. The chain carries TRBV7-2 and TRBJ1-5; D might be TRBD1 (6 bases). The CDR3 is 17 amino acids. V was clipped by 5 bases and J by 2 bases, with 19 bases between them. Germline CDR1 reads SGHTA; CDR2 reads FQGNSA.

The CDR3: CASSEGVGANTQYF. Here the CDR3 DNA reads TGTGCCAGCAGTGAAGGCGTGGGCGCAAATACGCAGTATTTT. The chain links TRBV6-4 to TRBJ2-3, with unresolved D. The CDR3 spans 14 residues. V was trimmed by 3 bases and J by 7 bases, leaving 14 bases between them. Germline loops: CDR1 MRHNA, CDR2 SNTAGT.

The chain joins TRBV4-3 to TRBJ1-5; 9 bases map to TRBD1. Germline assignment: CDR1 LGHNA and CDR2 YSLEER. J lost 0 bases, V lost 0 bases, and 12 bases had no gene match. This CDR3 comprises 20 residues. Written as DNA, the CDR3 is TGCGCCAGCAGCCAAGATACAGGGGGCCCCTTCGGGGGTAGCAATCAGCCCCAGCATTTT. Translating gives CASSQDTGGPFGGSNQPQHF.

This clonotype was observed a handful of times. The DNA of the CDR3 is TGTGCCACCAGCGAGGGGGGGGCCCTGAACACTGAAGCTTTCTTT. Protein product: CATSEGGALNTEAFF. V usage is TRBV15 and J usage is TRBJ1-1; maybe TRBD1 (6 bases). The CDR3 runs 15 residues. Germline values: CDR1 LNHNV, CDR2 YYDKDF (reference sequence). The germline V and J ends were trimmed by 5 bases and 0 bases, with 13 bases remaining between them.

This clonotype has a handful of counts. The V call is TRBV6-2 or TRBV6-3, the J call TRBJ1-5; perhaps TRBD1 as D (6 bases). CDR1 MNHEY and CDR2 SVGEGT come from the germline V gene. This CDR3 is built from 18 residues. The V end lost 7 bases, the J end lost 5 bases, and 27 bases lay between the germline ends. This chain's CDR3 is CASTTTYAVTGFYQPQHF. The CDR3 DNA reads as TGTGCCAGCACCACTACGTACGCGGTTACAGGGTTCTATCAGCCCCAGCATTTT.

The chain couples TRBV4-2 to TRBJ2-7; D gene unclear. V was cut by 1 base and J by 0 bases, with 10 bases left in between. CDR3 length: 15 residues. CDR1 is LGHNA, CDR2 YNFKEQ, per germline. The DNA for the CDR3 is TGTGCCAGCAGCCAAGGACATCCGACCTCCTACGAGCAGTACTTC. Translating gives CASSQGHPTSYEQYF.

The sample holds a few counts of this clonotype. V usage is TRBV4-1 and J usage is TRBJ2-1, with 7 bases lining up with TRBD1. Per the germline V gene, CDR1 is MGHRA and CDR2 is YSYEKL. The CDR3 has 16 amino acids. V shed 1 base, J shed 6 bases, and the junction held 9 bases outside the gene matches. The CDR3 DNA is TGCGCCAGCAGCCAAGGACCGGGACAGAGCCCCAATGAGCAGTTCTTC. Its translation is CASSQGPGQSPNEQFF.

The gene calls are TRBV20-1 and TRBJ2-7, with TRBD2 as a possible D gene (6 bases). CDR1 DFQATT and CDR2 SNEGSKA come from the germline V gene (reference sequence). V was trimmed by 1 base and J by 3 bases, leaving 16 bases between them. The CDR3 has 15 residues. The CDR3 coding sequence is TGCAGTGCTAGAGGCGGACGGGGGAGGTTCTACGAGCAGTACGTC. Its translation: CSARGGRGRFYEQYV.

The V gene is TRBV7-3, the J gene TRBJ2-5; 9 bases map to TRBD1. The V gene's germline CDR1 is SGHTA and CDR2 FQGTGA. With V trimmed by 6 bases and J by 5 bases, 10 bases remained unmatched. The CDR3 totals 15 residues. The CDR3, as DNA: TGTGCCAGCAGTCAACAGGGACAGGGAAAGGAGACCCAGTACTTC. It translates to CASSQQGQGKETQYF.

This clonotype was observed a handful of times. The V gene is TRBV14, the J gene TRBJ1-4; the D gene is possibly TRBD1 (5 bases). Germline loops: CDR1 SGHDN, CDR2 FVKESK. This CDR3 is built from 13 residues. Trimming removed 3 bases at V and 5 bases at J, with 7 bases between. In DNA form, the CDR3 reads TGTGCCAGCAGCCAGAGGGGAAATGAAAAACTGTTTTTT. It encodes CASSQRGNEKLFF.